This T cell receptor (beta chain) was recovered during a study of cytomegalovirus exposure and HLA in healthy donors. Whole-study results and caveats: For most TCR beta V segments, an earlier analysis put the productive rate at about 87% or about 30% of the time. Solely CMV serostatus was available to characterize immune exposure.

With respect to this clone: Its antigen is unidentified.

This PCR relied on a set of 60 Vbeta primers and 13 Jbeta primers. Measured with immunoSEQ multiplex PCR; TCRdb has only the in-frame clones, and not every one. The table includes some 170,000 clones, roughly 79% detected once. Donors had nominal health at sampling but likely had unrecorded immune exposures. The receptor's source is a woman aged 45-65 years in good health and CMV-seronegative. The sequenced sample was PBMCs.

CDR3 protein: CASNGQGGFF. In DNA form, the CDR3 reads TGTGCCAGCAATGGACAGGGGGGGTTCTTC. This chain connects TRBV6-7 to TRBJ2-1; TRBD1 agrees at 10 bases. TRBV6-7 carries the ORF label, with uncertain function. J lost 15 bases, V lost 7 bases, and 3 bases had no gene match. The CDR3 has 10 residues.